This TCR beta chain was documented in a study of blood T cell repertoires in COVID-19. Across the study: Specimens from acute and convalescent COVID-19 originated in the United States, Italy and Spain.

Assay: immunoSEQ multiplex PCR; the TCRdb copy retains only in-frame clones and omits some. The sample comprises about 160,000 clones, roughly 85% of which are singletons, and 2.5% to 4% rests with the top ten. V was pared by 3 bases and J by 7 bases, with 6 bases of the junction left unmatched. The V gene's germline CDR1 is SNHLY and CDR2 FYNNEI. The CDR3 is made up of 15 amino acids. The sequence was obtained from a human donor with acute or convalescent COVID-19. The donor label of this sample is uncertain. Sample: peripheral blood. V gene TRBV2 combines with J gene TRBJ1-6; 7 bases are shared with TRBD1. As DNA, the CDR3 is TGTGCCAGCAGTGAGGCGGACAGGCGGAATTCACCCCTCCACTTT. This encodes CASSEADRRNSPLHF.